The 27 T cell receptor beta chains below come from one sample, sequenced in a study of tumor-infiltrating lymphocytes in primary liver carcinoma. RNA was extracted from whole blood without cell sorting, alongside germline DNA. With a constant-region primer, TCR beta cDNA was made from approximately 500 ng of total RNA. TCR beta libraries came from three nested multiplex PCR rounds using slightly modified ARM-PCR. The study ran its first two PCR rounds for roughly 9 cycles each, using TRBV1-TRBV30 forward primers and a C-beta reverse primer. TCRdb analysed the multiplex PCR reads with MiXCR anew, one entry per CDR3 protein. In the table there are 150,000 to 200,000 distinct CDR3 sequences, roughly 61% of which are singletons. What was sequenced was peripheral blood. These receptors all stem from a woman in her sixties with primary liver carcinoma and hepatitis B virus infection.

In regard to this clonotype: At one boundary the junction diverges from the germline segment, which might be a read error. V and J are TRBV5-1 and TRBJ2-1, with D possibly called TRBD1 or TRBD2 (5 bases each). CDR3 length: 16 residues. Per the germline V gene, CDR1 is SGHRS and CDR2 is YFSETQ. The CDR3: CASSLRGPETYIEQFF. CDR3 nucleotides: TGCGCCAGCAGCCTACGGGGACCGGAGACCTACATTGAGCAGTTCTTC.

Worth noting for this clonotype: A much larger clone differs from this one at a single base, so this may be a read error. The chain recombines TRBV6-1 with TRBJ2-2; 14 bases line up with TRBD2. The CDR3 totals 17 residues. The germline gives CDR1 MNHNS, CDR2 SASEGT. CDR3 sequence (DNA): TGTGTCAGCATAGGGACTAGCGGGAGCGGGAACACCGGGGAGCTGTTTTTT. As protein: CVSIGTSGSGNTGELFF.

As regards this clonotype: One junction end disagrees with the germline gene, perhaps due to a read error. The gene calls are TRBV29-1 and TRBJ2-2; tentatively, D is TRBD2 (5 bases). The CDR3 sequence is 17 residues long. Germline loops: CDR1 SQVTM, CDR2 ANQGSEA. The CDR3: CSVGADGSARDHGKLFF. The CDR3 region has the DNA TGCAGCGTTGGGGCAGATGGTAGCGCGAGGGATCACGGGAAGCTGTTTTTT.

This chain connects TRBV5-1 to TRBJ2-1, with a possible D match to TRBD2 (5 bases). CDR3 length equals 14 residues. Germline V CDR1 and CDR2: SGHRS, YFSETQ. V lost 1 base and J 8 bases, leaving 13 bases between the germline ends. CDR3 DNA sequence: TGCGCCAGCAGCTTGCGGGAATCCTTCCATGAGCAGTTCTTC. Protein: CASSLRESFHEQFF.

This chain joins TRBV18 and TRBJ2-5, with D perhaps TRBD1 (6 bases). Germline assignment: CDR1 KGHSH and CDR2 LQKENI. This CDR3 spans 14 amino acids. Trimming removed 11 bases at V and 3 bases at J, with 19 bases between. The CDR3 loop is CACTGTGVKETQYF. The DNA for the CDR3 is TGTGCCTGCACAGGGACCGGGGTCAAAGAGACCCAGTACTTC.

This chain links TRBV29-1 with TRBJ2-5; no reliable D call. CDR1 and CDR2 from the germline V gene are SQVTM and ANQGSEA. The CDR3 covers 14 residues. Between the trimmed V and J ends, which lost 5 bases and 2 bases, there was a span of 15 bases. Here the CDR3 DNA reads TGCAGCGTTATCCTAGTAGGGTCTCAAGAGACCCAGTACTTC. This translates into CSVILVGSQETQYF.

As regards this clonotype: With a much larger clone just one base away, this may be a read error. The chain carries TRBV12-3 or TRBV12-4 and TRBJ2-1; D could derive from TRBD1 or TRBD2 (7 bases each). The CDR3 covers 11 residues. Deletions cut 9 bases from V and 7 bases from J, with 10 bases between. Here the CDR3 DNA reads TGTGCCAGGCAGGGGGGGAATGAGCAGTTCTTC. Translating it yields CARQGGNEQFF.

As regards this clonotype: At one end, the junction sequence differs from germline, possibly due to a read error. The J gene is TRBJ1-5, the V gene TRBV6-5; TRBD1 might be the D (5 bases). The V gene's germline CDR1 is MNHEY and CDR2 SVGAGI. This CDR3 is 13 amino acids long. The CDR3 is CAGRRGPWQPQHF. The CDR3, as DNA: TGCGCCGGCAGAAGGGGTCCGTGGCAGCCCCAGCATTTT.

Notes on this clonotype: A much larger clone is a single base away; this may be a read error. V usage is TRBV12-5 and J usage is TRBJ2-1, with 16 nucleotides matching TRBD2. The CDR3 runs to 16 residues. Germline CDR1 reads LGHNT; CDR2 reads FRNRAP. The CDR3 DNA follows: TGTGCTAGTGGTCCGGGACTAGCGGGAGGGTGGGATGAGCGGTTCTTC. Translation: CASGPGLAGGWDERFF.

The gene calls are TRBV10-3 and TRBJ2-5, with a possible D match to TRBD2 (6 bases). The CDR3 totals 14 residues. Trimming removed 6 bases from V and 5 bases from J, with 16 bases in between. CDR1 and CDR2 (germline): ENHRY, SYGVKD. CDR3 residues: CAISPRGGSETQYF. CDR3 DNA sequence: TGTGCCATCAGCCCCAGAGGAGGGTCGGAGACCCAGTACTTC.

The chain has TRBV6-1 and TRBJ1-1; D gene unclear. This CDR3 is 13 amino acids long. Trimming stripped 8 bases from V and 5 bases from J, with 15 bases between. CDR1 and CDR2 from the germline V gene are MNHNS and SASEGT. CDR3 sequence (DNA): TGTGCCAGCGGTGCCACAGTGGAGACTGAAGCTTTCTTT. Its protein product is CASGATVETEAFF.

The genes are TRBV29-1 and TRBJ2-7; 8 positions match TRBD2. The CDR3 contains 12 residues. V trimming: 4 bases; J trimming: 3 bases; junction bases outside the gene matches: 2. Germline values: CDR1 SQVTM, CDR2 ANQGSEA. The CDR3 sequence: CSVVTSGYEQYF. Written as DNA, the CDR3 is TGCAGCGTTGTTACTAGCGGCTACGAGCAGTACTTC.

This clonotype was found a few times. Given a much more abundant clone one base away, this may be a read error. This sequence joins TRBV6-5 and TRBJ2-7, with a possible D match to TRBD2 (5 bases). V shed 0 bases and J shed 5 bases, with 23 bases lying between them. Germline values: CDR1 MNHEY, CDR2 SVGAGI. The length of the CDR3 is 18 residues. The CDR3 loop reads CASSYSRSGVGRSHEQYF. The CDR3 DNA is TGTGCCAGCAGTTACTCGAGGTCCGGGGTGGGAAGGTCCCACGAGCAGTACTTC.

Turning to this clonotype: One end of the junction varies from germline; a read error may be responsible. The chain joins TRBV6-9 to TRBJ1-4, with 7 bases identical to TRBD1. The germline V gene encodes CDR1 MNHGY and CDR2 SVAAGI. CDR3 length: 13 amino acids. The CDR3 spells CASRGQRFEKLVF. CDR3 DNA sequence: TGTGCCAGCAGGGGACAGCGATTCGAAAAACTGGTTTTT.

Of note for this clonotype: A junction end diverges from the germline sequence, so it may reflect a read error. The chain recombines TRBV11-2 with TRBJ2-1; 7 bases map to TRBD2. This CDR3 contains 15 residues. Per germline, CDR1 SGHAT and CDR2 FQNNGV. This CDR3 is CASSLAGVPYNEQLF. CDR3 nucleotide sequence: TGTGCCAGCAGCTTGGCGGGGGTCCCCTACAATGAGCAGCTCTTC. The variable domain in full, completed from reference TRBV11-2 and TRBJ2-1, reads EAGVAQSPRYKIIEKRQSVAFWCNPISGHATLYWYQQILGQGPKLLIQFQNNGVVDDSQLPKDRFSAERLKGVDSTLKIQPAKLEDSAVYLCASSLAGVPYNEQLFGPGTRLTVL.

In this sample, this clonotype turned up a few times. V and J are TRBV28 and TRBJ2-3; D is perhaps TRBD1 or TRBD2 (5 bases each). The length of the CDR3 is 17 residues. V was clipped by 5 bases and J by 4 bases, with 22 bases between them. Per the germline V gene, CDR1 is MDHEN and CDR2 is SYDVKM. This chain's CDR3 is CASSTLEGERYSDTQYF. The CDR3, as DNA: TGTGCCAGCAGTACCCTGGAAGGGGAGAGGTATTCAGATACGCAGTATTTT.

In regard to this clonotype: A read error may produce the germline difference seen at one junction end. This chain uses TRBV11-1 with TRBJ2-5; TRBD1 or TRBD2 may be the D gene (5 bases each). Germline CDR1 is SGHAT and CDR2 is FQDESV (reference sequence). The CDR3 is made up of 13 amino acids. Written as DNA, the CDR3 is TGTGCCAGCAGAAGCCGGGACCATGGCACCCACTACTTC. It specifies CASRSRDHGTHYF.

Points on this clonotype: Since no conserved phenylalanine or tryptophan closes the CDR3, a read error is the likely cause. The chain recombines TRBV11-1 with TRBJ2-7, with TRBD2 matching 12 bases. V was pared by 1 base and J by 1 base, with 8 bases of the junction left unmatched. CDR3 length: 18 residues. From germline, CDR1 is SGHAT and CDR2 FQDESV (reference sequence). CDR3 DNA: TGTGCCAGCAGCTTAGGATGGACTAGCGGGACGAGGTCCTACGAGCAGTACATC. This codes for CASSLGWTSGTRSYEQYI.

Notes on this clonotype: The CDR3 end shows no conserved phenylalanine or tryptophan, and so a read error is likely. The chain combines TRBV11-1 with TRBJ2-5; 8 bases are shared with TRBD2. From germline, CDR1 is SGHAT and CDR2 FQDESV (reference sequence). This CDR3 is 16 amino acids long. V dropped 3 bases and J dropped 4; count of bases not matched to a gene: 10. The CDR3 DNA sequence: TGTGCCAGCAGCTTTTTTAGCGGGAACCTCCGAGAGACCCAGTACTCC. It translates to CASSFFSGNLRETQYS.

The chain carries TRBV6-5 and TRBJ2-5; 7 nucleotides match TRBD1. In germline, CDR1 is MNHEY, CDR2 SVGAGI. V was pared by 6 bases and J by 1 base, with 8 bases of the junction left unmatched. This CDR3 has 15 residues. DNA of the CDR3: TGTGCCAGCAGCCCTAAAGCAGGGGGCCAAGAGACCCAGTACTTC. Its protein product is CASSPKAGGQETQYF.

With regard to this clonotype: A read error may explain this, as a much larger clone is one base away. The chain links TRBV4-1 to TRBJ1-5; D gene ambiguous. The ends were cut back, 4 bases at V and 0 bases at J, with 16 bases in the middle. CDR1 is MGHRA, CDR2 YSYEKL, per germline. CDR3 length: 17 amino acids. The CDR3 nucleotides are TGCGCCAGCAGCCCCGCGAAGGTGGCTTATAGCAATCAGCCCCAGCATTTT. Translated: CASSPAKVAYSNQPQHF.

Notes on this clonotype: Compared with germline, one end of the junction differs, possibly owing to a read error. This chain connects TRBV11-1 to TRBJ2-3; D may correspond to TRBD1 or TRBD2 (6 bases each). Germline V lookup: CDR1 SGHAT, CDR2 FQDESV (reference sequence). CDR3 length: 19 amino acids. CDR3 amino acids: CASSPGLSGARGSTDTQFF. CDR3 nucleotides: TGTGCCAGCAGCCCCGGACTATCGGGGGCGCGGGGAAGCACAGATACGCAGTTTTTT.

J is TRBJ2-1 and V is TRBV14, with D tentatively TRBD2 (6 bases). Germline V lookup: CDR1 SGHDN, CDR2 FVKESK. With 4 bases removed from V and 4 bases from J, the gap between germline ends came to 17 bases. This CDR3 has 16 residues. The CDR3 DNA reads TGTGCCAGCAGCCCGTCCTTTAGGCGGGGTTACAATGAGCAGTTCTTC. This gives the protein CASSPSFRRGYNEQFF. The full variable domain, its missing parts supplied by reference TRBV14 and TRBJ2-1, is EAGVTQFPSHSVIEKGQTVTLRCDPISGHDNLYWYRRVMGKEIKFLLHFVKESKQDESGMPNNRFLAERTGGTYSTLKVQPAELEDSGVYFCASSPSFRRGYNEQFFGPGTRLTVL.

The CDR3 here is CASSSGLSGTDTQYF. DNA of the CDR3: TGTGCCAGCAGCTCGGGACTATCGGGCACAGATACGCAGTATTTT. The V and J genes are TRBV5-4 and TRBJ2-3; 7 bases agree with TRBD2. V gave up 3 bases and J gave up 1 base; unmatched junction bases: 5. Germline V gene sequence: CDR1 SGHNT, CDR2 YYREEE (reference sequence). This CDR3 spans 15 amino acids.

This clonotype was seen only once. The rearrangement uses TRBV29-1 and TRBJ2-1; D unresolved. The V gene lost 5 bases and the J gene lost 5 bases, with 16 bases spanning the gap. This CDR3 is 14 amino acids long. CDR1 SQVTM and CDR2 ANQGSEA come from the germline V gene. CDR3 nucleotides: TGCAGCGTTCATCAGACCAGGTGGAACAATGAGCAGTTCTTC. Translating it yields CSVHQTRWNNEQFF.

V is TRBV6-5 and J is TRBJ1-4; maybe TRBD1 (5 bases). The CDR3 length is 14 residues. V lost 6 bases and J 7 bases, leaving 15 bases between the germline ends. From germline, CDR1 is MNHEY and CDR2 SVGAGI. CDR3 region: CASSPWGDREKLFF. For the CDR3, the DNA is TGTGCCAGCAGCCCTTGGGGGGACCGTGAAAAACTGTTTTTT.

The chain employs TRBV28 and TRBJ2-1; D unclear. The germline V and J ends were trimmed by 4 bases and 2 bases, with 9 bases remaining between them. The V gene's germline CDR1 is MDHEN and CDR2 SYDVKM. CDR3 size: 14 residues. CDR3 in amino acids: CASSSPRAYNEQFF. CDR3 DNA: TGTGCCAGCAGTTCTCCACGGGCCTACAATGAGCAGTTCTTC. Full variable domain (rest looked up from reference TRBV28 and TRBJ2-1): DVKVTQSSRYLVKRTGEKVFLECVQDMDHENMFWYRQDPGLGLRLIYFSYDVKMKEKGDIPEGYSVSREKKERFSLILESASTNQTSMYLCASSSPRAYNEQFFGPGTRLTVL.